The rows below give T cell receptor beta chains drawn from one sample of a study of tumor and adjacent non-tumor tissue in lung cancer. From the multiplex PCR reads, TCRdb called clonotypes with MiXCR, one entry per CDR3 protein. The sample lists approximately 100,000 distinct CDR3 sequences; 62% were seen once. Sequenced sample: distant non-tumor lung tissue. These receptors originate from a man aged 55-75 years with non-small cell lung cancer. CDR3s leave out the opening cysteine and the closing phenylalanine or tryptophan.

v_call	cdr3_aa
TRBV10-2	ASSDRYEQY
TRBV28	ARSRIGLDTQY
TRBV11-2	VSGHRTSTATEY
TRBV30	AWSGQVGQLF
TRBV4-2	ASSQDLPSAHEQY
TRBV5-4	GSSMDGDQPQH
TRBV5-1	ASNLSGQGKNYGYT
TRBV9	ASSAAGTESPLH
TRBV12-5	ASGFDRNQPQH
TRBV7-9	ASSSGGLSYEQN
TRBV11-1	ASSLVGQGDNEQF
TRBV5-6	ASSLGFSGSYEQY
TRBV6-6	ASSLREGGAGELF
TRBV5-1	ASSFPDFGSTQY
TRBV5-8	ASSLRKTGSNEQS
TRBV29-1	SVVWDDLSHYGYT
TRBV20-1	STSGRGSYNEQF
TRBV6-1	ASDDRHLGGNQPQH
TRBV12-3/TRBV12-4	ASQGQIQGTQY
TRBV25-1	ASSEYLAGGETQY
TRBV29-1	SVRGGSYEQY
TRBV11-3	ASNLVGAFPYEQY
TRBV6-5	ASSPGYETDTRY
TRBV4-1	TSSRGLSGETQY
TRBV11-2	ASSLFAATSGMRVTFTQY
TRBV4-2	ARSQEDRGPSRLH
TRBV12-3/TRBV12-4	ASSSSVVLPNERLF
TRBV10-3	AVWGNYGYT
TRBV11-3	ASDSESRVTYNEQF
TRBV2	ASSEQGADTEAF
TRBV20-1	SAQYHETQY
TRBV7-8	ASMLRTGTGELF
TRBV4-3	ASSRGVDPRRTVAF
TRBV27	ASSLAPSGNNEQF
TRBV4-3	ASSASREDTQF
TRBV12-3/TRBV12-4	VSRERGGIEAF
TRBV6-5	ASTGTGDNEKLF
TRBV5-1	SSSFELGETQY
TRBV28	VTPSGSTGDLF
TRBV19	ASQPAGSLNQPQH
TRBV5-1	ASSLDGNTDTQY
TRBV6-1	ASSIGYEQY
TRBV29-1	SVFWTNGRAGANVLT
TRBV6-6	TSCSGQGSSYNSPLH
TRBV6-5	ASRYLTDNEQF
TRBV11-2	ARSLAGAGENQY
TRBV6-1	ASSEVGDSSYEQY
TRBV20-1	SAPGLMDGFGEQY
TRBV11-2	ASGLGQVSYEQY